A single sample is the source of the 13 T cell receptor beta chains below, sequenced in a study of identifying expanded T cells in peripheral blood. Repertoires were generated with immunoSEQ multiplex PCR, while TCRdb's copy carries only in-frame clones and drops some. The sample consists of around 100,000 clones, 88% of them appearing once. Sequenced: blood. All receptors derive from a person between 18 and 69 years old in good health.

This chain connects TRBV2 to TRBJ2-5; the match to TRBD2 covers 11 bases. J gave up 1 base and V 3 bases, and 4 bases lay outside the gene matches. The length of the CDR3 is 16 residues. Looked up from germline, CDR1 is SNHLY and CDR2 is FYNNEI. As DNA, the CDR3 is TGTGCCAGCAGTGATTTAGCGGGAGGGGCCCAAGAGACCCAGTACTTC. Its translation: CASSDLAGGAQETQYF.

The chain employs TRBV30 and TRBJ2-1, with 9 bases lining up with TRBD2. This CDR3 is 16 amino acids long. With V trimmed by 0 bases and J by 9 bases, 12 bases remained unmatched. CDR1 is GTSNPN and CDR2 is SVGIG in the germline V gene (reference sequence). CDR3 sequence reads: CAWSVLGAGGKTEQFF. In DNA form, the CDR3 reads TGTGCCTGGAGTGTACTTGGTGCGGGGGGGAAAACTGAGCAGTTCTTC.

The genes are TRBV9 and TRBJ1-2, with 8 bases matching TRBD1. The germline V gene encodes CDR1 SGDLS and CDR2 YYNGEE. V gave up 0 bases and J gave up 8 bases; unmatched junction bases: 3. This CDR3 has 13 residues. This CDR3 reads CASSVAGGHGYTF. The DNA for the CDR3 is TGTGCCAGCAGCGTAGCAGGGGGCCACGGCTACACCTTC.

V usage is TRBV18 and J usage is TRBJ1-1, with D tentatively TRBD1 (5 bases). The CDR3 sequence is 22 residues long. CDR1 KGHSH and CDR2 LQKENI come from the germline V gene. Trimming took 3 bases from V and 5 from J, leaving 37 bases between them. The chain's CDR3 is CASSPSPTTGGIIGVGRTEAFF. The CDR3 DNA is TGTGCCAGCTCACCGTCACCTACAACCGGTGGCATTATAGGGGTAGGGAGGACTGAAGCTTTCTTT.

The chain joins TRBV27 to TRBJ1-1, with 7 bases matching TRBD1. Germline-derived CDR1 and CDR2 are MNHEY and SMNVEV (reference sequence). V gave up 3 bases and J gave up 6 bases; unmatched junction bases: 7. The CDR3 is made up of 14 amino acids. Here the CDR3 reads CASSFLSTGAEAFF. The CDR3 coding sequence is TGTGCCAGCAGTTTCCTCAGCACAGGGGCTGAAGCTTTCTTT.

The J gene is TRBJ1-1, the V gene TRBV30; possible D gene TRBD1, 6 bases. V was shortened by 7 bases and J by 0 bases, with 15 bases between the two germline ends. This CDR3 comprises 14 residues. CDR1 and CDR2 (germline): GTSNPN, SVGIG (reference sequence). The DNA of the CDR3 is TGTGCCTCTTCGACAGGACCTCTGAACACTGAAGCTTTCTTT. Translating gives CASSTGPLNTEAFF. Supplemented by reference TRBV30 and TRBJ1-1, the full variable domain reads SQTIHQWPATLVQPVGSPLSLECTVEGTSNPNLYWYRQAAGRGLQLLFYSVGIGQISSEVPQNLSASRPQDRQFILSSKKLLLSDSGFYLCASSTGPLNTEAFFGQGTRLTVV.

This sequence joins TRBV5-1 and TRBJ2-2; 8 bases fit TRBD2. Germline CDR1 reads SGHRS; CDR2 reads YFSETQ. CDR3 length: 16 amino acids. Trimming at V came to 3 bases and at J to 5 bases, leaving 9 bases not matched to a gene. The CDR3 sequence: CASSSNSGMETGELFF. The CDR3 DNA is TGCGCCAGCAGCTCAAATAGCGGGATGGAAACCGGGGAGCTGTTTTTT.

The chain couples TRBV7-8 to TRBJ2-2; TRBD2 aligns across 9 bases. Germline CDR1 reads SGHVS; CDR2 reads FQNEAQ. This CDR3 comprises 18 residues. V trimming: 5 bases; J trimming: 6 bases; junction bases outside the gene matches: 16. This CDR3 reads CASSPRDGGGVNPGELFF. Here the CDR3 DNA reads TGTGCCAGCAGCCCCCGGGATGGCGGGGGGGTTAACCCCGGGGAGCTGTTTTTT.

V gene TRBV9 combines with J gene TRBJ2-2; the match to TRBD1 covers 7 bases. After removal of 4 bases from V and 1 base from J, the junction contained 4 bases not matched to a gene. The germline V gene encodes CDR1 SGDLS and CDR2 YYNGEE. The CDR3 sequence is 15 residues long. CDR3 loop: CASSPWTGNTGELFF. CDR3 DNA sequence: TGTGCCAGCAGCCCATGGACAGGGAACACCGGGGAGCTGTTTTTT.

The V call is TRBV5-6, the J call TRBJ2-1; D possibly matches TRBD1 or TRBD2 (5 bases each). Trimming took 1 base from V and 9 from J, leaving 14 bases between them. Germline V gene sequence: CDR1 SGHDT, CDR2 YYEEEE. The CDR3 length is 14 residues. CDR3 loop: CASSLPQGVGEQFF. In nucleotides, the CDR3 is TGTGCCAGCAGCTTGCCCCAGGGAGTCGGTGAGCAGTTCTTC.

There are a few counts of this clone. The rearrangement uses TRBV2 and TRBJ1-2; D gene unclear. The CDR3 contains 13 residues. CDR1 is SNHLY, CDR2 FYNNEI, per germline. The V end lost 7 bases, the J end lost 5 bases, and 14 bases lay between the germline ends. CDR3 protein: CASNFDGKYGYTF. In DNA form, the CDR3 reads TGTGCCAGCAATTTCGACGGTAAATATGGCTACACCTTC.

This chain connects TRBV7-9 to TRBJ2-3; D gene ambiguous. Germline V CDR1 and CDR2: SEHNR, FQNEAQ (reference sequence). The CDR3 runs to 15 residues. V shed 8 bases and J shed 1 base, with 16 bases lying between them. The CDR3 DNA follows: TGTGCCAGCCAGAGGATGGCTGCGGGCACAGATACGCAGTATTTT. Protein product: CASQRMAAGTDTQYF.

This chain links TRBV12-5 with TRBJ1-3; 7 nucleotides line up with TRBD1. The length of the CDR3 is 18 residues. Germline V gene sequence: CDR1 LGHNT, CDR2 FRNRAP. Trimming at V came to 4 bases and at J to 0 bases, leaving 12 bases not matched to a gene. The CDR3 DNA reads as TGTGCTAGTGGTTACAGGGGCTCCTCGTCCTACTCTGGAAACACCATATATTTT. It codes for CASGYRGSSSYSGNTIYF. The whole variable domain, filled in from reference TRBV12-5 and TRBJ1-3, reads DARVTQTPRHKVTEMGQEVTMRCQPILGHNTVFWYRQTMMQGLELLAYFRNRAPLDDSGMPKDRFSAEMPDATLATLKIQPSEPRDSAVYFCASGYRGSSSYSGNTIYFGEGSWLTVV.